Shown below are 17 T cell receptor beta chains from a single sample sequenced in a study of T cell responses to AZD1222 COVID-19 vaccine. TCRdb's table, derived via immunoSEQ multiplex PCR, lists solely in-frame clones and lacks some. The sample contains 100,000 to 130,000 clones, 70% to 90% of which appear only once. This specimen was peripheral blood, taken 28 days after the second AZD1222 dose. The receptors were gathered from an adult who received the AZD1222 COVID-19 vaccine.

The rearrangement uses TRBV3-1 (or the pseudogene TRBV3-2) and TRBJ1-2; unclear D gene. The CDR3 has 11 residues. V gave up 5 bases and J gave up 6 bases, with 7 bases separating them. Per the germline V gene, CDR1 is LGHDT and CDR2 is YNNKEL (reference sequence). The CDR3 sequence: CASSYVHGYTF. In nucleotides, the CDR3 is TGTGCCAGCAGCTACGTCCATGGCTACACCTTC.

DNA of the CDR3: TGTGCCAGCAGCCCGGCCGGGACCCACACCGGGGAGCTGTTTTTT. It yields the protein CASSPAGTHTGELFF. V usage is TRBV14 and J usage is TRBJ2-2; D may match TRBD1 or TRBD2 (5 bases each). V was pared by 4 bases and J by 3 bases, with 12 bases between. This CDR3 has 15 amino acids. CDR1 SGHDN and CDR2 FVKESK come from the germline V gene.

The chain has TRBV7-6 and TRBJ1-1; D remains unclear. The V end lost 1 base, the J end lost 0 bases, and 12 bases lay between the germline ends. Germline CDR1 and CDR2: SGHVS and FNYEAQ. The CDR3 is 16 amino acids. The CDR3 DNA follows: TGTGCCAGCAGCTTAGAATCTTACGGTATGAACACTGAAGCTTTCTTT. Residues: CASSLESYGMNTEAFF.

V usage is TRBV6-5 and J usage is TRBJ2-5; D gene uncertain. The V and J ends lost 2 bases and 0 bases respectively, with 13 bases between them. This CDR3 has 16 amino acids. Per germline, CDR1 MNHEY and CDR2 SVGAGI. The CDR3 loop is CASSYGSASYQETQYF. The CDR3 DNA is TGTGCCAGCAGTTACGGCTCAGCATCGTACCAAGAGACCCAGTACTTC.

This CDR3 reads CASSQDRGPGNTIYF. The CDR3 coding sequence is TGCGCCAGCAGCCAAGATCGGGGGCCTGGAAACACCATATATTTT. This chain links TRBV4-3 with TRBJ1-3; perhaps TRBD1 as D (6 bases). Trimming removed 0 bases from V and 2 bases from J, with 8 bases in between. This CDR3 region has 15 residues. Germline V gene data show CDR1 as LGHNA and CDR2 as YSLEER.

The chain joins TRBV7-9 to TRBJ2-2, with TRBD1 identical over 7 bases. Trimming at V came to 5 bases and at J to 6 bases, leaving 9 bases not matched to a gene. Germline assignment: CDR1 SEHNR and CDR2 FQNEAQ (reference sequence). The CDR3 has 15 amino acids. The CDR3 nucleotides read TGTGCCAGCAGCCCTACAGGGGTGGCCTCCGGGGAGCTGTTTTTT. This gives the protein CASSPTGVASGELFF.

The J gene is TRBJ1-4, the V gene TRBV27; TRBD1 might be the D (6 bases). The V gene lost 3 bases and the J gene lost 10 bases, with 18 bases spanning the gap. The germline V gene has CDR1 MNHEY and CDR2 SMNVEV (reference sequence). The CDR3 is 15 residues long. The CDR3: CASSLGPGVMGKLFF. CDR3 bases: TGTGCCAGCAGTTTGGGCCCAGGGGTGATGGGAAAACTGTTTTTT.

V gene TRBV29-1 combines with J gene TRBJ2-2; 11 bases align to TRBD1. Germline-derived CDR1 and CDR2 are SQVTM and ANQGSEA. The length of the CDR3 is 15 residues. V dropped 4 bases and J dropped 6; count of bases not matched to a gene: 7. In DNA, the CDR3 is TGCAGCGTTGGCCCTCCGGACAGGGGGCCCGGGGAGCTGTTTTTT. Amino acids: CSVGPPDRGPGELFF.

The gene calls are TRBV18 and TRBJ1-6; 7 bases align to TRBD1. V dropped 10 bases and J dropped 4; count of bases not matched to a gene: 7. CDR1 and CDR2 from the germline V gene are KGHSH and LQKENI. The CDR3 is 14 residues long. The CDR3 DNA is TGTGCCACACAGACAGGGACTTATAATTCACCCCTCCACTTT. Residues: CATQTGTYNSPLHF.

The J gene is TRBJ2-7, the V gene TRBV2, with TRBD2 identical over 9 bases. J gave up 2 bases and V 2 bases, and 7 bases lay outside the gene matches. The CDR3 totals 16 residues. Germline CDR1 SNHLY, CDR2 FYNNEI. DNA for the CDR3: TGTGCCAGCAGTGAACTAGGACTAGCGAACGCCTACGAGCAGTACTTC. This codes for CASSELGLANAYEQYF.

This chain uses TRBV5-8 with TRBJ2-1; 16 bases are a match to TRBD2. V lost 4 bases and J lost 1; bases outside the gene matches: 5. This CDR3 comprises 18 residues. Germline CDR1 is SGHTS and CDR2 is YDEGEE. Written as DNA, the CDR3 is TGTGCCAGCAGCCCCGGGACTAGCGGGGGGGAGTCCTACAATGAGCAGTTCTTC. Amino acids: CASSPGTSGGESYNEQFF.

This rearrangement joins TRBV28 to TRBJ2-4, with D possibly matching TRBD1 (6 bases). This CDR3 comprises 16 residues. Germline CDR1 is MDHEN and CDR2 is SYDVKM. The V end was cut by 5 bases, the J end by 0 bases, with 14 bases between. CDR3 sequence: CASSRRQVLAKNIQYF. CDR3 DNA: TGTGCCAGCAGTCGCCGACAGGTCCTAGCCAAAAACATTCAGTACTTC.

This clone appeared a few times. The CDR3 nucleotides read TGTGCCATCAGTGTCGGCGGGAGTGGGACTGAAGCTTTCTTT. It encodes CAISVGGSGTEAFF. This chain connects TRBV10-3 to TRBJ1-1; D is ambiguous. This CDR3 contains 14 residues. Germline V gene lookup returns CDR1 ENHRY and CDR2 SYGVKD. Trimming pared 4 bases from V and 5 bases from J, leaving 14 bases between.

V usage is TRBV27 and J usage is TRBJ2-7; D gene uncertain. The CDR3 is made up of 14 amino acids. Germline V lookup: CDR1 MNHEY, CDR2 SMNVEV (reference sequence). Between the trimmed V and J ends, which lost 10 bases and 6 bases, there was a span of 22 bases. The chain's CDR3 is CATSPSGASPEQYF. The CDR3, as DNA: TGTGCCACCTCACCCTCGGGTGCCTCTCCCGAGCAGTACTTC.

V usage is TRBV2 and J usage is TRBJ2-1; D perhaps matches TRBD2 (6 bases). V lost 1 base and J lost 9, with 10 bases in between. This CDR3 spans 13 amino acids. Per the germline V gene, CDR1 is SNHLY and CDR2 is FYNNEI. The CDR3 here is CASSEGGLGEQFF. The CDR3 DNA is TGTGCCAGCAGTGAAGGGGGACTCGGTGAGCAGTTCTTC.

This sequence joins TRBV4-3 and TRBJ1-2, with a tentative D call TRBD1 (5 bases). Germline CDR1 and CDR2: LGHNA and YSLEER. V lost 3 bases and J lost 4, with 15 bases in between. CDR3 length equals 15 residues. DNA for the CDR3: TGCGCCAGCAGCCACACACAGGCTCCCGTCTATGGCTACACCTTC. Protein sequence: CASSHTQAPVYGYTF.

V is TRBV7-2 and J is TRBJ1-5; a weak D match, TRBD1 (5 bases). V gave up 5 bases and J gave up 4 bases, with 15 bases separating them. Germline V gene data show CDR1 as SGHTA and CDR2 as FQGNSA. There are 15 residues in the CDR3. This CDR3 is CASSPGAVGNQPQHF. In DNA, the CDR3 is TGTGCCAGCAGCCCCGGGGCAGTGGGGAATCAGCCCCAGCATTTT.